The 3 T cell receptor beta chains given below trace back to one sample, sequenced in a study of cytomegalovirus exposure and HLA in healthy donors. It was with 60 Vbeta and 13 Jbeta primers that the PCR ran. Sequenced by immunoSEQ multiplex PCR; TCRdb stores in-frame clones only, minus some. The sample consists of 200,000 to 250,000 clones, approximately 87% of them appearing once. Sequenced material: PBMCs. These receptor sequences come from a human donor in good health.

The chain has TRBV29-1 and TRBJ2-7; D remains ambiguous. V was clipped by 6 bases and J by 0 bases, with 12 bases between them. The germline V gene has CDR1 SQVTM and CDR2 ANQGSEA. The CDR3 consists of 13 residues. CDR3 region: CSVRVGSSYEQYF. For the CDR3, the DNA is TGCAGCGTACGGGTGGGTTCCTCCTACGAGCAGTACTTC.

V and J are TRBV6-7 and TRBJ1-5; the D is unclear. TRBV6-7 is an open reading frame whose function is uncertain. V lost 4 bases to trimming and J lost 10 bases, with 8 bases between them. CDR3 length: 11 residues. This CDR3 reads CASSSPIPQHF. The CDR3 nucleotides are TGTGCCAGCAGTTCACCTATCCCCCAGCATTTT.

The chain carries TRBV27 and TRBJ2-1, with TRBD2 identical over 13 bases. The CDR3 runs to 14 residues. J gave up 9 bases and V 5 bases, and 4 bases lay outside the gene matches. CDR1 MNHEY and CDR2 SMNVEV come from the germline V gene (reference sequence). CDR3 loop: CASSTLAGGVEQFF. The CDR3 coding sequence is TGTGCCAGCAGTACACTAGCGGGAGGGGTTGAGCAGTTCTTC.